The 4 T cell receptor beta chains below were found in one sample sequenced in a study of CD8+CD57+ T cells in acquired aplastic anemia. CD8+CD57+ cell expansion had been shown by flow cytometry in patients chosen for sequencing. The study profiled TCR beta VDJ and CDR3 using genomic DNA as template. TCRdb re-called the reads through MiXCR, storing one row per CDR3 protein. This table has around 160,000 distinct CDR3 sequences, 45% to 55% appearing once. Sequenced material: sorted CD4+, CD8+, or CD8+CD57+ T cells (not recorded which) from PBMCs. Receptor source: a human donor with aplastic anemia.

This clonotype was recorded a few times. V and J are TRBV6-4 and TRBJ2-1; D is possibly TRBD1 (6 bases). CDR3 size: 17 residues. CDR1 and CDR2 (germline): MRHNA, SNTAGT. With 1 base removed from V and 3 bases from J, the gap between germline ends came to 16 bases. The CDR3 region is CASSDWDLTGNYNEQFF. For the CDR3, the DNA is TGTGCCAGCAGTGACTGGGACCTAACAGGGAACTACAATGAGCAGTTCTTC.

Many counts were recorded for this clonotype. This chain links TRBV5-1 with TRBJ2-3, with TRBD2 as a possible D gene (7 bases). V shed 3 bases and J shed 3 bases, with 14 bases lying between them. CDR1 SGHRS and CDR2 YFSETQ come from the germline V gene. CDR3 length equals 15 residues. The CDR3 DNA reads TGCGCCAGCAGCTGGGGGGGCCAGACAACAGATACGCAGTATTTT. This translates into CASSWGGQTTDTQYF.

As regards this clonotype: This may be a read error, as it is one base from a much larger clone. The V and J genes are TRBV5-4 and TRBJ2-5; 10 nucleotides line up with TRBD2. The J call may be incorrect, as the DNA end agrees better with TRBJ2-1. Germline assignment: CDR1 SGHNT and CDR2 YYREEE (reference sequence). The CDR3 spans 18 residues. The CDR3 here is CAGSLGGGAGGPYNEQFF. The CDR3 coding sequence is TGTGCCGGCAGCTTGGGGGGTGGAGCGGGAGGGCCCTACAATGAGCAGTTCTTC.

The chain recombines TRBV7-2 with TRBJ2-3; D gene uncertain. Germline lookup yields CDR1 SGHTA and CDR2 FQGNSA. Trimming removed 5 bases at V and 2 bases at J, with 5 bases between. The CDR3 is 12 amino acids. The CDR3 sequence: CASSINTDTQYF. The CDR3 coding sequence is TGTGCCAGCAGCATAAACACAGATACGCAGTATTTT. Using reference TRBV7-2 and TRBJ2-3 for the parts outside the CDR3, the full variable domain is GAGVSQSPSNKVTEKGKDVELRCDPISGHTALYWYRQSLGQGLEFLIYFQGNSAPDKSGLPSDRFSAERTGGSVSTLTIQRTQQEDSAVYLCASSINTDTQYFGPGTRLTVL.